The 14 T cell receptor beta chains listed next were all sequenced from one sample in a study of technical replicates of blood from a few donors. This table comes from immunoSEQ multiplex PCR, and its TCRdb copy is limited to in-frame clones, with some not included. The sample gives more than 65,000 clones, around 92% of which show up once; over 0.4% is in the top ten. The sequenced material came from T cells isolated from PBMCs. The receptors were sampled from a human donor in good health.

This rearrangement joins TRBV7-2 to TRBJ2-1, with a tentative D call TRBD1 (5 bases). V dropped 2 bases and J dropped 7 bases, with 9 bases sitting between them. CDR3 length: 13 amino acids. Germline V CDR1 and CDR2: SGHTA, FQGNSA. The CDR3 sequence: CASSLTQGNEQFF. The CDR3 region has the DNA TGTGCCAGCAGCTTAACTCAGGGAAATGAGCAGTTCTTC.

The chain joins TRBV19 to TRBJ2-5; tentative D call: TRBD1 (6 bases). CDR1 and CDR2 (germline): LNHDA, SQIVND (reference sequence). Trimming took off 8 bases at V and 2 bases at J, with 15 bases between the two ends. The length of the CDR3 is 14 residues. CDR3 bases: TGTGCCAGTGCTATTATGGGGGCGCAAGAGACCCAGTACTTC. Encoded protein: CASAIMGAQETQYF. The whole variable domain, remainder taken from reference TRBV19 and TRBJ2-5, is DGGITQSPKYLFRKEGQNVTLSCEQNLNHDAMYWYRQDPGQGLRLIYYSQIVNDFQKGDIAEGYSVSREKKESFPLTVTSAQKNPTAFYLCASAIMGAQETQYFGPGTRLLVL.

The sample holds one count of this clone. The rearrangement joins TRBV29-1 to TRBJ2-7; possible D gene TRBD1, 6 bases. The V end was cut by 2 bases, the J end by 1 base, with 15 bases between. Germline V gene data show CDR1 as SQVTM and CDR2 as ANQGSEA. The CDR3 is made up of 15 amino acids. The CDR3 DNA follows: TGCAGCGTTGAAAACAGGGCTTTAGGATCCTACGAGCAGTACTTC. Translation: CSVENRALGSYEQYF.

The rearrangement uses TRBV19 and TRBJ1-2, with D perhaps TRBD1 (6 bases). V was shortened by 3 bases and J by 4 bases, with 12 bases between the two germline ends. The CDR3 spans 14 residues. Germline lookup yields CDR1 LNHDA and CDR2 SQIVND (reference sequence). This CDR3 is CASSIVGGSYGYTF. DNA for the CDR3: TGTGCCAGTAGTATTGTTGGGGGCAGCTATGGCTACACCTTC.

The V and J genes are TRBV7-2 and TRBJ2-7, with D maybe TRBD2 (6 bases). V was shortened by 5 bases and J by 3 bases, with 11 bases between the two germline ends. CDR3 length: 13 amino acids. The germline V gene encodes CDR1 SGHTA and CDR2 FQGNSA. This CDR3 is CASSGGPGYEQYF. The CDR3 bases are TGTGCCAGCAGCGGAGGGCCGGGCTACGAGCAGTACTTC.

This rearrangement joins TRBV9 to TRBJ2-1, with 10 bases aligning to TRBD2. Germline loops: CDR1 SGDLS, CDR2 YYNGEE. V lost 3 bases and J lost 7; bases outside the gene matches: 7. The CDR3 sequence is 15 residues long. The CDR3 loop is CASSAASGRSNEQFF. DNA for the CDR3: TGTGCCAGCAGCGCCGCTAGCGGGAGATCGAATGAGCAGTTCTTC.

The chain is built from TRBV29-1 and TRBJ1-2, with unresolved D. This CDR3 has 18 amino acids. V was shortened by 1 base and J by 4 bases, with 25 bases between the two germline ends. Per the germline V gene, CDR1 is SQVTM and CDR2 is ANQGSEA. CDR3 amino acids: CSVEVGGSAGRYAYGYTF. The CDR3 DNA sequence: TGCAGCGTTGAAGTCGGTGGGTCGGCAGGAAGATATGCCTATGGCTACACCTTC.

V is TRBV2 and J is TRBJ2-1, with 14 bases lining up with TRBD2. The CDR3 is made up of 15 amino acids. J lost 9 bases, V lost 4 bases, and 5 bases had no gene match. Germline lookup yields CDR1 SNHLY and CDR2 FYNNEI. CDR3: CASSGLAGGIGEQFF. DNA for the CDR3: TGTGCCAGCAGTGGACTAGCGGGAGGGATAGGTGAGCAGTTCTTC.

This clone was counted a single time. CDR3 residues: CASSEGQGLHNEQFF. CDR3 bases: TGCGCCAGCAGCGAGGGACAGGGCCTCCACAATGAGCAGTTCTTC. The chain is built from TRBV5-1 and TRBJ2-1; 9 bases align to TRBD1. Germline values: CDR1 SGHRS, CDR2 YFSETQ. The CDR3 covers 15 residues. V dropped 4 bases and J dropped 5; count of bases not matched to a gene: 7.

The chain joins TRBV5-5 to TRBJ1-1; 7 nucleotides agree with TRBD1. Trimming took 2 bases from V and 7 from J; bases not matched to a gene: 2. The CDR3 is made up of 12 amino acids. The V gene's germline CDR1 is SGHKS and CDR2 YYEKEE (reference sequence). Here the CDR3 reads CASSFGTVEAFF. Written as DNA, the CDR3 is TGTGCCAGCAGCTTCGGGACAGTTGAAGCTTTCTTT. The full variable domain, with the rest looked up from reference TRBV5-5 and TRBJ1-1, is DAGVTQSPTHLIKTRGQQVTLRCSPISGHKSVSWYQQVLGQGPQFIFQYYEKEERGRGNFPDRFSARQFPNYSSELNVNALLLGDSALYLCASSFGTVEAFFGQGTRLTVV.

The chain recombines TRBV28 with TRBJ1-5, with D perhaps matching TRBD1 (6 bases). CDR3 length: 12 residues. V dropped 11 bases and J dropped 4 bases, with 12 bases sitting between them. Germline V gives CDR1 MDHEN, CDR2 SYDVKM. CDR3 loop: CAVHQGNQPQHF. The DNA of the CDR3 is TGTGCCGTCCATCAGGGGAATCAGCCCCAGCATTTT.

The V call is TRBV30, the J call TRBJ2-5, with D maybe TRBD2 (6 bases). Trimming shortened V by 3 bases and J by 7 bases, and 9 bases separated the two germline ends. Germline V gene data show CDR1 as GTSNPN and CDR2 as SVGIG (reference sequence). The CDR3 spans 11 residues. Here the CDR3 DNA reads TGTGCCTGGAGGCAGGGAGGGACCCAGTACTTC. Translating it yields CAWRQGGTQYF.

The chain has TRBV7-2 and TRBJ1-2, with TRBD1 identical over 7 bases. This CDR3 is 14 amino acids long. Per germline, CDR1 SGHTA and CDR2 FQGNSA. V lost 4 bases, J lost 7 bases, and 9 bases stayed unmatched. The CDR3 region has the DNA TGTGCCAGCAGCTCACTAGACAGGGACGGTGGCTACACCTTC. Its protein product is CASSSLDRDGGYTF.

The chain recombines TRBV7-9 with TRBJ1-1; D may be TRBD1 (6 bases). The CDR3 is made up of 14 amino acids. Germline lookup yields CDR1 SEHNR and CDR2 FQNEAQ (reference sequence). Trimming took 7 bases from V and 3 from J, leaving 15 bases between them. The CDR3 nucleotides are TGTGCCAGCACCTCACTGGGGGGGCACACTGAAGCTTTCTTT. As protein: CASTSLGGHTEAFF. Based on the CDR3 plus reference TRBV7-9 and TRBJ1-1, the full variable domain is DTGVSQNPRHKITKRGQNVTFRCDPISEHNRLYWYRQTLGQGPEFLTYFQNEAQLEKSRLLSDRFSAERPKGSFSTLEIQRTEQGDSAMYLCASTSLGGHTEAFFGQGTRLTVV.